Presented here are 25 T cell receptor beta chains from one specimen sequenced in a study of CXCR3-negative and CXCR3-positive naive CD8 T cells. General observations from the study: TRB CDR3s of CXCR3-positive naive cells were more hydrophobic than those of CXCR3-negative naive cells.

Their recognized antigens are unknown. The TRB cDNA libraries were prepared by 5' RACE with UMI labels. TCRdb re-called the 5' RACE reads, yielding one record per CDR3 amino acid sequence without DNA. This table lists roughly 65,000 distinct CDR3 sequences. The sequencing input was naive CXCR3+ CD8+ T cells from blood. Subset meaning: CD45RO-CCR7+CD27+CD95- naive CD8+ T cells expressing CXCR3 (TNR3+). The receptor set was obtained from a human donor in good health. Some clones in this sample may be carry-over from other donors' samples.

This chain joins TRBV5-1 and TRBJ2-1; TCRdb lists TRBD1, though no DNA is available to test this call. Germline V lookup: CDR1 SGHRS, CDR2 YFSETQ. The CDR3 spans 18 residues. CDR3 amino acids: CASSEGQGASPPYNEQFF.

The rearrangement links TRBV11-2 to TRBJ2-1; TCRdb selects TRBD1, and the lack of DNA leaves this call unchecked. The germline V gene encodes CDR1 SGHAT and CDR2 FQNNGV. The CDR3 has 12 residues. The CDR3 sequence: CASSSSGDGQFF. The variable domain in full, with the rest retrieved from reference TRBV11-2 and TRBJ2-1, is EAGVAQSPRYKIIEKRQSVAFWCNPISGHATLYWYQQILGQGPKLLIQFQNNGVVDDSQLPKDRFSAERLKGVDSTLKIQPAKLEDSAVYLCASSSSGDGQFFGPGTRLTVL.

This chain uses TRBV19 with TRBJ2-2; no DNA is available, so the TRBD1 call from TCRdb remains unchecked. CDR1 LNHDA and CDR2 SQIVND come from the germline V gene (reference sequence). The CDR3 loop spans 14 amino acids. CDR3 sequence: CASSMTGPTGELFF.

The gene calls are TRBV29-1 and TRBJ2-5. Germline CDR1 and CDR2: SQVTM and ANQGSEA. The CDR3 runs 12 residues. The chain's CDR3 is CSVEGEEETQYF.

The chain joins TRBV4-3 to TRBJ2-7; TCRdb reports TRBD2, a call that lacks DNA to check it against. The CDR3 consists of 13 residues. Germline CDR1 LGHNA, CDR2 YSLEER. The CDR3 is CASSSRGVHEQYF.

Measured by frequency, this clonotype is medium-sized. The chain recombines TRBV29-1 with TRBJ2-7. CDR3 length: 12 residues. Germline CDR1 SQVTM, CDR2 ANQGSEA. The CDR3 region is CSVEKIGDEQYF.

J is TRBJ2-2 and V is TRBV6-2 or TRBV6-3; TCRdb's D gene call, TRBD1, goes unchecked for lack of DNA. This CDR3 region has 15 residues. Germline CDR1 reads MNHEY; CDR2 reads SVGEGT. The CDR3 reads CASRPQGAVTGELFF.

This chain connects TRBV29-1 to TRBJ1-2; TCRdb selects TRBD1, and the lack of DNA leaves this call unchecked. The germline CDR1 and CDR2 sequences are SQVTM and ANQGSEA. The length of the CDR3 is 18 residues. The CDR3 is CSVEDWRLSDSPNYGYTF.

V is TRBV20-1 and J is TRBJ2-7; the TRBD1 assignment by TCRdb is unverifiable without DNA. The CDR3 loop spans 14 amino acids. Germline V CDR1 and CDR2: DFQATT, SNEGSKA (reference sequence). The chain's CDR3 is CSARGLGEIHEQYF.

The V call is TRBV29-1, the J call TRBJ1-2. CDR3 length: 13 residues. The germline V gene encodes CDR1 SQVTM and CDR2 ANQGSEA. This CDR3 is CSAAGGGIYGYTF.

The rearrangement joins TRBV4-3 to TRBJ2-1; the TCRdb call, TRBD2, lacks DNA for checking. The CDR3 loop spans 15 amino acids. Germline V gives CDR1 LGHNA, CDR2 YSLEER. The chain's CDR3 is CASSLGTSGGSEQFF.

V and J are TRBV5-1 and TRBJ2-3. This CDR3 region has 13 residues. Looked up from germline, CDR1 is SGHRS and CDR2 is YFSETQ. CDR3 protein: CASSPPSPDTQYF.

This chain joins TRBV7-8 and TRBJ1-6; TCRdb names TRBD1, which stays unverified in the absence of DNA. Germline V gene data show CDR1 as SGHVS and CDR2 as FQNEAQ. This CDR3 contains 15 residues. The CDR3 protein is CASSLTQPRQGVLHF. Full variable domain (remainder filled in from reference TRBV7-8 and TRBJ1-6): GAGVSQSPRYKVAKRGQDVALRCDPISGHVSLFWYQQALGQGPEFLTYFQNEAQLDKSGLPSDRFFAERPEGSVSTLKIQRTQQEDSAVYLCASSLTQPRQGVLHFGNGTRLTVT.

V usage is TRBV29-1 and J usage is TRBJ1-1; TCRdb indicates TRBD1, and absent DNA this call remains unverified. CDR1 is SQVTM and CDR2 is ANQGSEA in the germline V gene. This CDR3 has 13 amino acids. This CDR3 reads CSVLGGKNTEAFF.

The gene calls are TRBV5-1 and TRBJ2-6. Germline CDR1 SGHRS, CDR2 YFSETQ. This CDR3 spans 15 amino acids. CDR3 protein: CASSSLTSGANVLTF.

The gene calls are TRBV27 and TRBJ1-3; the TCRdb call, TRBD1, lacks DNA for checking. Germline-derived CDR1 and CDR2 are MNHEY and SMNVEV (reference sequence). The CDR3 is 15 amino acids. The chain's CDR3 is CASSSTGFSGNTIYF.

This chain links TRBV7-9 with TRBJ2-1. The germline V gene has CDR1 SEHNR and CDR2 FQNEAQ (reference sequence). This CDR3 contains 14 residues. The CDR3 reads CASSLEGFPNEQFF.

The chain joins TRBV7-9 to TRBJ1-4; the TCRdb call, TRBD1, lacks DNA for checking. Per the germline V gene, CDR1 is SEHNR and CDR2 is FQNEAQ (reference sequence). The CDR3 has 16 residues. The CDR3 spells CASSLSTGDKKSKLFF.

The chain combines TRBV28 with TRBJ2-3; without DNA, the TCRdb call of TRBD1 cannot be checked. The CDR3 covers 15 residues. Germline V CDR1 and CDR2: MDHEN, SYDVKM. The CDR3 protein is CASSEGRPSTDTQYF.

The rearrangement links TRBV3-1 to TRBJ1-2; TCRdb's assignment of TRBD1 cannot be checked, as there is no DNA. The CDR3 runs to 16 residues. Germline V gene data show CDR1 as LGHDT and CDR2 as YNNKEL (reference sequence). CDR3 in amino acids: CASSQTPGRWTYGYTF.

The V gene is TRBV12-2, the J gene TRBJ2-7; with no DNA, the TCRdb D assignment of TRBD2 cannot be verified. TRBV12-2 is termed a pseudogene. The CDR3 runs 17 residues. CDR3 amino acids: CASRTPVGTSGFYEQYF.

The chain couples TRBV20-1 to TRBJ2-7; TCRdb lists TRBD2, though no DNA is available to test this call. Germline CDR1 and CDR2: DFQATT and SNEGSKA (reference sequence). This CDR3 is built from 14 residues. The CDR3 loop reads CSASPLRGGYEQYF.

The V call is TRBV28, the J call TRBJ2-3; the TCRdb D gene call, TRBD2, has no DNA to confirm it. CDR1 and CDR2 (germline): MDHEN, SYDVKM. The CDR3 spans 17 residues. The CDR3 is CASSSPKGRGGIDTQYF.

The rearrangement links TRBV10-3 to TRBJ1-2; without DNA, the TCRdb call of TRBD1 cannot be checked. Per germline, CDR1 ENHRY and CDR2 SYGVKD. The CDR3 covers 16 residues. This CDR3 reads CAISRDGLGVFSGYTF.

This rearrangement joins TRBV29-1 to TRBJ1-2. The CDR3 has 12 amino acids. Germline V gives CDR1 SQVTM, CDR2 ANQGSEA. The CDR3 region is CSVVSGNYGYTF.